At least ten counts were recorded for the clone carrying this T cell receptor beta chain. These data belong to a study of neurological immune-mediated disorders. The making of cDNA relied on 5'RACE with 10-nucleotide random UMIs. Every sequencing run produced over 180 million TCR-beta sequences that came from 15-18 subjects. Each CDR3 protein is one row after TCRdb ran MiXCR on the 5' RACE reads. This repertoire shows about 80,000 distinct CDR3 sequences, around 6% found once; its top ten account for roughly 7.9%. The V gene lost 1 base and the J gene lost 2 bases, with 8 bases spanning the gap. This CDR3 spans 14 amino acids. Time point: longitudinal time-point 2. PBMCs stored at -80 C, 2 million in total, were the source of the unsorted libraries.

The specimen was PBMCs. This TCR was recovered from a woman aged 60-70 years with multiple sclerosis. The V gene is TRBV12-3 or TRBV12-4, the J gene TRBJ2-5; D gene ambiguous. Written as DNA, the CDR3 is TGTGCCAGCAGTTTAGGGCTGGAGCAAGAGACCCAGTACTTC. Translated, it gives CASSLGLEQETQYF.